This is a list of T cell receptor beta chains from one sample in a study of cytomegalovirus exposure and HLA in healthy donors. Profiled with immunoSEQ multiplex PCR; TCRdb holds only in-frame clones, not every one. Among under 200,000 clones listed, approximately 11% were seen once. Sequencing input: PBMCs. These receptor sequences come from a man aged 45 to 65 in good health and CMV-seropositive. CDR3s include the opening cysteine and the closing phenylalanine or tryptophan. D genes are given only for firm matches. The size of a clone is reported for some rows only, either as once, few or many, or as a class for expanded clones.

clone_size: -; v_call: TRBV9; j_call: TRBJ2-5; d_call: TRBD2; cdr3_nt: TGTGCCAGCAGCGCTCGGACTAGCCGAGAAGAGACCCAGTACTTC; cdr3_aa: CASSARTSREETQYF
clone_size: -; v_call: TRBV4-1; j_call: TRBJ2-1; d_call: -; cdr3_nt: TGCGCCAGCAGCCAAGACGACAGCTCCTACAATGAGCAGTTCTTC; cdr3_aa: CASSQDDSSYNEQFF
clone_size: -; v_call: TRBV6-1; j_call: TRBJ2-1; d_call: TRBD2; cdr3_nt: TGTGCCAGCAGTGCTGAGGTCGCGGGGGGTATGGATGAGCAGTTCTTC; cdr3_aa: CASSAEVAGGMDEQFF
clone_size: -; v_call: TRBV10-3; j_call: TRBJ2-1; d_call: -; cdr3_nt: TGTGCCATCAGTACACCCGGGGGCAATGAGCAGTTCTTC; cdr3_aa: CAISTPGGNEQFF
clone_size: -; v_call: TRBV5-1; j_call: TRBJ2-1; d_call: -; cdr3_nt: TGCGCCAGCAGCTTGATAAGCTACGGGAATGAGCAGTTCTTC; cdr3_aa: CASSLISYGNEQFF
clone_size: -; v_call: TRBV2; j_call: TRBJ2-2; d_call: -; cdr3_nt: TGTGCCTCCAGCAGGGCGAACACCGGGGAGCTGTTTTTT; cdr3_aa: CASSRANTGELFF
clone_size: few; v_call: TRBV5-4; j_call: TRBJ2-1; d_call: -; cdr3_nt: TGTGCCACCAGCGATGACAGCTACAATGAGCAGTTCTTC; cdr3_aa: CATSDDSYNEQFF
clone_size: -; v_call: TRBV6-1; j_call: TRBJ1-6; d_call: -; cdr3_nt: TGTGCCAGCAGTGAAGCTCAGGGGTCGGATTCACCCCTCCACTTT; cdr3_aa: CASSEAQGSDSPLHF
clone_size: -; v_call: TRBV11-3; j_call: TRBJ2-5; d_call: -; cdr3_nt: TGTGCCAGCAAATTGGCAGAGACCCAGTACTTC; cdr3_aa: CASKLAETQYF
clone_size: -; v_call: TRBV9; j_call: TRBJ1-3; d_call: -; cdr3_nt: TGTGCCAGCAGCGTAGTGCCGACGGGGGAGGGAGTCACCATATATTTT; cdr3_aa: CASSVVPTGEGVTIYF
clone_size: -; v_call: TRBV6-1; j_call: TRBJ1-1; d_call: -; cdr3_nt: TGTGCCAGCAGTCAGGGGAACACTGAAGCTTTCTTT; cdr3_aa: CASSQGNTEAFF
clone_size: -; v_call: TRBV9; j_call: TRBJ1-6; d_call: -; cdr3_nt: TGTGCCAGCAGCGTAGTGGACAGTCATTCACCCCTCCACTTT; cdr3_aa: CASSVVDSHSPLHF
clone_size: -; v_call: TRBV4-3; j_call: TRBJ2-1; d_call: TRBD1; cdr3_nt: TGCGCCAGCAGCCAAATAACAGGGGTTGAGCAGTTCTTC; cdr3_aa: CASSQITGVEQFF
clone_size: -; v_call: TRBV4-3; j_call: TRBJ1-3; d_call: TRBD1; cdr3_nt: TGCGCCAGCAGCCTGGGACAGGCAAACGGAAACACCATATATTTT; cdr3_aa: CASSLGQANGNTIYF
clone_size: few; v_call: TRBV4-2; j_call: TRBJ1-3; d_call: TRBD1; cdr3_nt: TGTGCCAGCAGCCAAGATCTAGGGACAGTGCGCTCTGGAAACACCATATATTTT; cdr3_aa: CASSQDLGTVRSGNTIYF
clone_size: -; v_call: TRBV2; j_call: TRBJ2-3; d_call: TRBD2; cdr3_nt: TGTGCCAGCAGGGATATGAGCGGGGGCCAACATACGCAGTATTTT; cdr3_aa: CASRDMSGGQHTQYF
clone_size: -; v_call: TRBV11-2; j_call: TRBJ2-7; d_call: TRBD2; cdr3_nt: TGTGCCAGCAGCGACTGGACTAGCGGGAACTCCTACGAGCAGTACTTC; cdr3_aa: CASSDWTSGNSYEQYF
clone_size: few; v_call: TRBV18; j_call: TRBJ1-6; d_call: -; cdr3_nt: TGTGCCAGCTCACCTCGGGACTCCTATAATTCACCCCTCCACTTT; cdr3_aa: CASSPRDSYNSPLHF
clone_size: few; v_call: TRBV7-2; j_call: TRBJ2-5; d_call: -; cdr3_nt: TGTGCCAGCAGCTTAGAACAGTATCAAGAGACCCAGTACTTC; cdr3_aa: CASSLEQYQETQYF
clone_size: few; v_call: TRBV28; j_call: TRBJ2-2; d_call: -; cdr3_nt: TGTGCCAGCAGTTTACCGTCCAGCACCGGGGAGCTGTTTTTT; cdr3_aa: CASSLPSSTGELFF
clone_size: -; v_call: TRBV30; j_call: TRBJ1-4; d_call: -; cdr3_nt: TGTGCCTGGAGCCACGGGTTTAATGAAAAACTGTTTTTT; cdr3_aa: CAWSHGFNEKLFF
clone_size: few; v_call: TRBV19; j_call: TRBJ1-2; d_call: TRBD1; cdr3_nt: TGTGCCAGTAGGGACAGGGACCGACTGGGTGGCTACACCTTC; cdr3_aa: CASRDRDRLGGYTF
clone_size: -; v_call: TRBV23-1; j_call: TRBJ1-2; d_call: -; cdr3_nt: TGCGCCAGCAGTCTCGGAGATGGCTACACCTTC; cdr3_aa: CASSLGDGYTF
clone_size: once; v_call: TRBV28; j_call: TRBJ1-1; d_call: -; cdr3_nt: TGTGCCAGCAGTCCGACGACGGGTAGGGGCCTCACTGAAGCTTTCTTT; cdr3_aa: CASSPTTGRGLTEAFF
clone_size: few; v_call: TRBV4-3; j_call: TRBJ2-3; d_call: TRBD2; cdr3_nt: TGCGCCAGCAGCCAAGCAGGGAGGGACACAGATACGCAGTATTTT; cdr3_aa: CASSQAGRDTDTQYF
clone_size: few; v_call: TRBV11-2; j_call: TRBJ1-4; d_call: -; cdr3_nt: TGTGCCAGCAGCTCTCGTCCACAGGGATCTAATGAAAAACTGTTTTTT; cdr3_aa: CASSSRPQGSNEKLFF
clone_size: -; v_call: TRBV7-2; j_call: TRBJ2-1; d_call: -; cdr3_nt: TGTGCCAGCAGCTTAGTCCCAGGGAACGATGAGCAGTTCTTC; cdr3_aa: CASSLVPGNDEQFF
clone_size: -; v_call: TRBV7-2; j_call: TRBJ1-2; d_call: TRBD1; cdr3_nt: TGTGCCAGCAGCTTAGAGGCCGGACAGGGACGAGGCTACACCTTC; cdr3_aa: CASSLEAGQGRGYTF
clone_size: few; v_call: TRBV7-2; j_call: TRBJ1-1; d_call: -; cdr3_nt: TGTGCCAGCAGCTTTCCGGGGGGCACTGAAGCTTTCTTT; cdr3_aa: CASSFPGGTEAFF
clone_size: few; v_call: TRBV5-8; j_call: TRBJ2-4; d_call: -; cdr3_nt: TGTGCCAGCAGCTTGGAGGCAGGGTGGGAAAACATTCAGTACTTC; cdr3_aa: CASSLEAGWENIQYF